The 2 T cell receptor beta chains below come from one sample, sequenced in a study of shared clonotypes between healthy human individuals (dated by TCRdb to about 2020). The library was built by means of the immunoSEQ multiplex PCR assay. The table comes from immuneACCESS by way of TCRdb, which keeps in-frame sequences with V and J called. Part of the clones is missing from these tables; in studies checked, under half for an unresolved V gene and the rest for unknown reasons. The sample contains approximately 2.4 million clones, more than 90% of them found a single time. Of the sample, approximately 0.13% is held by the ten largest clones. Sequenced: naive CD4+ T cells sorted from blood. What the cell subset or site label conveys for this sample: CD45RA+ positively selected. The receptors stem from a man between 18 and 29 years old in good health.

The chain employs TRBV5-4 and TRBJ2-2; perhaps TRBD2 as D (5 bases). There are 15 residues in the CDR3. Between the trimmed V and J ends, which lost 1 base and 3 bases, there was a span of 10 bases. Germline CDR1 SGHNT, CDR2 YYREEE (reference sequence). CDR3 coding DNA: TGTGCCAGCAGCTTGTCGGGGATTGACACCGGGGAGCTGTTTTTT. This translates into CASSLSGIDTGELFF.

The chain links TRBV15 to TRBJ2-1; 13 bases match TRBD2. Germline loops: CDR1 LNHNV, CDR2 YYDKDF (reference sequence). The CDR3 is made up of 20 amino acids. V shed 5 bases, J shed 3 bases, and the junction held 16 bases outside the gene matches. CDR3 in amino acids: CATSRRTGGGTSGVYNEQFF. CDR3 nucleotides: TGTGCCACCAGCCGACGGACGGGTGGTGGGACTAGCGGGGTCTACAATGAGCAGTTCTTC.